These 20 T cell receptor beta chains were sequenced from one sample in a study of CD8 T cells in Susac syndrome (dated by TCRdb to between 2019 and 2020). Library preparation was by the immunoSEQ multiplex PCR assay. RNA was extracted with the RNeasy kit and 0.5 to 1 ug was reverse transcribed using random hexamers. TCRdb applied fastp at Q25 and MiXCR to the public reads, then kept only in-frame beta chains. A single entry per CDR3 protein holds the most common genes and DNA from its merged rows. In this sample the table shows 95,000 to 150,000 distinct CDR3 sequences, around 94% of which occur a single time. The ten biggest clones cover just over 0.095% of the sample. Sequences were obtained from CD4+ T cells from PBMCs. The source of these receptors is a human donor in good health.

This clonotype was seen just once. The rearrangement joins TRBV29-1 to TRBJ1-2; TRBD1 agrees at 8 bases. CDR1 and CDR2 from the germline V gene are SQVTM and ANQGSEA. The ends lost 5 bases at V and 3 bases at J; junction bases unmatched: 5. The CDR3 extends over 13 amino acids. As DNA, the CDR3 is TGCAGCGTTCTGACAGGGGTCGACTATGGCTACACCTTC. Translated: CSVLTGVDYGYTF.

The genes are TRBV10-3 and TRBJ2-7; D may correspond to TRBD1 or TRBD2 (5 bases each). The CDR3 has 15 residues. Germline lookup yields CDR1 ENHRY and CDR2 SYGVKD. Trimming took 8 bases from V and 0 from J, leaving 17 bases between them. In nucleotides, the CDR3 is TGTGCCATCGGCCTTGGGACGCGCCTCTCCTACGAGCAGTACTTC. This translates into CAIGLGTRLSYEQYF.

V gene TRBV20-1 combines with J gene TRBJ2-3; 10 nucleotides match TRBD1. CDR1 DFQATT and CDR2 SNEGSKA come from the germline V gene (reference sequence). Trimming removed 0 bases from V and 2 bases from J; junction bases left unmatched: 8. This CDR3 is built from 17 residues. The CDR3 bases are TGCAGTGCTAGAGATATGGACAGGGGGTTTTTCACAGATACGCAGTATTTT. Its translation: CSARDMDRGFFTDTQYF.

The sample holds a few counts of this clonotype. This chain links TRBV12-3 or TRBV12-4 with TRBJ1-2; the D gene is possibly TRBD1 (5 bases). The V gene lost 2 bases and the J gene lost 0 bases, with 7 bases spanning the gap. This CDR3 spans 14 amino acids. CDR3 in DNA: TGTGCCAGCAGTTTACAGGGTACTAACTATGGCTACACCTTC. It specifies CASSLQGTNYGYTF.

CDR3 in DNA: TGTGCCAGCAGCTCCGGGACTAGCGGGAGGGCCAGGAGTGGAGAGACCCAGTACTTC. Amino acids: CASSSGTSGRARSGETQYF. The rearrangement links TRBV5-4 to TRBJ2-5; TRBD2 aligns across 16 bases. The junction had 12 bases not matched to a gene; V was cut back by 3 bases and J by 4 bases. This CDR3 region has 19 residues. CDR1 is SGHNT, CDR2 YYREEE, per germline (reference sequence). Combining the CDR3 with reference TRBV5-4 and TRBJ2-5 gives the whole variable domain ETGVTQSPTHLIKTRGQQVTLRCSSQSGHNTVSWYQQALGQGPQFIFQYYREEENGRGNFPPRFSGLQFPNYSSELNVNALELDDSALYLCASSSGTSGRARSGETQYFGPGTRLLVL.

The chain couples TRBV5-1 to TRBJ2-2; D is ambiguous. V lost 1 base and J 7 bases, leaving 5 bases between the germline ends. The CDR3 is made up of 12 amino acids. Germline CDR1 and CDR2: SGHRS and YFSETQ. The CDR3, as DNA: TGCGCCAGCAGCTTGTTTGGCGGGGAGCTGTTTTTT. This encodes CASSLFGGELFF.

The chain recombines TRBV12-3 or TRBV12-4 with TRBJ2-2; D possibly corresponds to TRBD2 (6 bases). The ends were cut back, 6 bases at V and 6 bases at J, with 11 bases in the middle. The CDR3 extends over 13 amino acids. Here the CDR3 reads CASRPTSPGELFF. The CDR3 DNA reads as TGTGCCAGCAGGCCCACTAGCCCCGGGGAGCTGTTTTTT.

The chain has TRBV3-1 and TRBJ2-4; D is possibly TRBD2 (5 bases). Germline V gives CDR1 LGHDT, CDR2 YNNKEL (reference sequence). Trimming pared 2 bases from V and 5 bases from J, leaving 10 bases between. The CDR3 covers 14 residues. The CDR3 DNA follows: TGTGCCAGCAGCCAACAAGGCGGGCAAAACATTCAGTACTTC. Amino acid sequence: CASSQQGGQNIQYF.

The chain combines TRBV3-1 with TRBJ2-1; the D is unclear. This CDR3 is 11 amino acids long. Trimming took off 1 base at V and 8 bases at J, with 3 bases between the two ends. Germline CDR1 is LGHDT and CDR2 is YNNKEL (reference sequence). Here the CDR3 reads CASSQVDEQFF. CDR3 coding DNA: TGTGCCAGCAGCCAAGTTGATGAGCAGTTCTTC.

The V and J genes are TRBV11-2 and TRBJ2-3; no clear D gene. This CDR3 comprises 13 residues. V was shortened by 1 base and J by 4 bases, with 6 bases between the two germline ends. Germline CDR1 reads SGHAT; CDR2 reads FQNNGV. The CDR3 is CASSLARADTQYF. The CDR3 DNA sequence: TGTGCCAGCAGCTTAGCTCGCGCAGATACGCAGTATTTT.

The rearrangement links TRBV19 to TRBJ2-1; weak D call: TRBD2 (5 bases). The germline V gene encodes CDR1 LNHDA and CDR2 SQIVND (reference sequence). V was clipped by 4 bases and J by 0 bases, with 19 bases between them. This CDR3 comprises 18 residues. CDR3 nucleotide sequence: TGTGCCAGTAGTAGTCCCCCGATTGGGGAGAGCTCCTACAATGAGCAGTTCTTC. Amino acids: CASSSPPIGESSYNEQFF.

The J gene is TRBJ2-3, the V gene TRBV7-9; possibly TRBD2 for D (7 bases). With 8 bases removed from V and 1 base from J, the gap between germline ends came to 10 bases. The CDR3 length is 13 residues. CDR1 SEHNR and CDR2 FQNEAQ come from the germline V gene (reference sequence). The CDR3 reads CASVGGRTDTQYF. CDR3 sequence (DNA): TGTGCCAGCGTCGGGGGGCGCACAGATACGCAGTATTTT.

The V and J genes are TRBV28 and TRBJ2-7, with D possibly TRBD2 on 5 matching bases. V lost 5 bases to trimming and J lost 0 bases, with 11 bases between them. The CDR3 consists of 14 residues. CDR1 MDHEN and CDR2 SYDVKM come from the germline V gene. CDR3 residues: CASSLSASSYEQYF. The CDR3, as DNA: TGTGCCAGCAGTCTTAGCGCAAGCTCCTACGAGCAGTACTTC.

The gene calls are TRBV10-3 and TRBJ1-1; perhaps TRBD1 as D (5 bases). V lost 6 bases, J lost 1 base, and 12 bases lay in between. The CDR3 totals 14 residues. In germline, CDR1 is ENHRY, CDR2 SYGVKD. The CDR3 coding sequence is TGTGCCATCAGCCTTCAAGGGGCGAACACTGAAGCTTTCTTT. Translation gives CAISLQGANTEAFF.

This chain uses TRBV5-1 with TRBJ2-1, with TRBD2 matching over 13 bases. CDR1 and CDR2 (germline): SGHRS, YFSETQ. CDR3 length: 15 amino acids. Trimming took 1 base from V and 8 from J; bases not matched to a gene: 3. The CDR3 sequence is CASSLTSGRVDEQFF. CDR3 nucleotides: TGCGCCAGCAGCTTGACTAGCGGGAGGGTCGATGAGCAGTTCTTC.

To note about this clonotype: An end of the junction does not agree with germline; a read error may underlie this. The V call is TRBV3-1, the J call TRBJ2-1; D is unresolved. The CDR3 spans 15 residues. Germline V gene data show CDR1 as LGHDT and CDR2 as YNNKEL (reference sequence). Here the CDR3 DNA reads TGTGCCAGTAGCCCCGTGGCTATTCCCTACAATGAGCAGTTCTTC. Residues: CASSPVAIPYNEQFF.

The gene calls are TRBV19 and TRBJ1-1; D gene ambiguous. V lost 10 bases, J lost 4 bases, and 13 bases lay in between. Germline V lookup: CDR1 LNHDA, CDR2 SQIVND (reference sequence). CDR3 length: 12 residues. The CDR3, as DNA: TGTGCCACCCTTTATCGGGCCACTGAAGCTTTCTTT. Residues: CATLYRATEAFF.

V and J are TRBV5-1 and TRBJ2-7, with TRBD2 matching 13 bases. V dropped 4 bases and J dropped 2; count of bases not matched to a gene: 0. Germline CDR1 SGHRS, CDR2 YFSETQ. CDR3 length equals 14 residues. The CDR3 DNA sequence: TGCGCCAGCAGCACTAGCGGGAGGGCCTACGAGCAGTACTTC. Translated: CASSTSGRAYEQYF. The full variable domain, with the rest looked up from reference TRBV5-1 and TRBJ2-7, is KAGVTQTPRYLIKTRGQQVTLSCSPISGHRSVSWYQQTPGQGLQFLFEYFSETQRNKGNFPGRFSGRQFSNSRSEMNVSTLELGDSALYLCASSTSGRAYEQYFGPGTRLTVT.

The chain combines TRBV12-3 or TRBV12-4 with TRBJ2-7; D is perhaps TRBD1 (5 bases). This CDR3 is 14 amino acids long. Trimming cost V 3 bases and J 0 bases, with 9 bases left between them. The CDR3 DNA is TGTGCCAGCAGTTTTGGCAGGGCCTCCTACGAGCAGTACTTC. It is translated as CASSFGRASYEQYF.

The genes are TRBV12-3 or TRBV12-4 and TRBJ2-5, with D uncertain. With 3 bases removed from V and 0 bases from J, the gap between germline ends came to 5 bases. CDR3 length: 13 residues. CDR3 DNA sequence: TGTGCCAGCAGTTTTGGACACCAAGAGACCCAGTACTTC. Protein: CASSFGHQETQYF.